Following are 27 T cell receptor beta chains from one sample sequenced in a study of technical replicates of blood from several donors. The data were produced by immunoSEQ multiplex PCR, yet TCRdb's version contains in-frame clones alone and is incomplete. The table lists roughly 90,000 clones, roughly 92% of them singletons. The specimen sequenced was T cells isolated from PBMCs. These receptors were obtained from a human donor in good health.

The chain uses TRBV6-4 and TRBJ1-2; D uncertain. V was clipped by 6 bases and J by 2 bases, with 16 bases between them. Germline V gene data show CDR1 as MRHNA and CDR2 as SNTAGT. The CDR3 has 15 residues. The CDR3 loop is CASRLKTDFNYGYTF. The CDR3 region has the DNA TGTGCCAGCAGACTCAAAACGGACTTCAACTATGGCTACACCTTC.

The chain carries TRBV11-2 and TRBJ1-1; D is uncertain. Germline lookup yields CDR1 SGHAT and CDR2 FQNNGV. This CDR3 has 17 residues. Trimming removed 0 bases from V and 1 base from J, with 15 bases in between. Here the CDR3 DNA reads TGTGCCAGCAGCTTAGACAGGCATTCTATCGGGAACACTGAAGCTTTCTTT. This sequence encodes CASSLDRHSIGNTEAFF.

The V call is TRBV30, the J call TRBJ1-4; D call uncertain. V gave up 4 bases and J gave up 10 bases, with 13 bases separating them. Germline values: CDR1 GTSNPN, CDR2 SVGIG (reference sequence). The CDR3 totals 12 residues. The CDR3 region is CAWNPPRGKLFF. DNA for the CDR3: TGTGCCTGGAACCCGCCCCGAGGAAAACTGTTTTTT.

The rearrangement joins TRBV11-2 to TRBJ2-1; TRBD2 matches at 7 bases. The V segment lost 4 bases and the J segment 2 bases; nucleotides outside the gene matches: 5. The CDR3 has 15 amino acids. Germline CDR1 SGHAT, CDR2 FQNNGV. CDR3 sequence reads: CASSWGSGAYNEQFF. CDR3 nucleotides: TGTGCCAGCAGCTGGGGGAGCGGGGCCTACAATGAGCAGTTCTTC.

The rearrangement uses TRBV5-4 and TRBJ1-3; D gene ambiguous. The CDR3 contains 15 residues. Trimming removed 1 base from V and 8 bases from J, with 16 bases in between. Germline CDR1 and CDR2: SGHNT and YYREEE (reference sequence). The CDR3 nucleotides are TGTGCCAGCAGCTTGTACGGGGTGGGTCTGGACACCATATATTTT. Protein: CASSLYGVGLDTIYF.

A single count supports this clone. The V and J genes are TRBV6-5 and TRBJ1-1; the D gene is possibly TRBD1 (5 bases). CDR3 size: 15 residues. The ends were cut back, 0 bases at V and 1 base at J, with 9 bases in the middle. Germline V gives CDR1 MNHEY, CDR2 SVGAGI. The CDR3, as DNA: TGTGCCAGCAGTTACTCGACAAGGGGGAACACTGAAGCTTTCTTT. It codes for CASSYSTRGNTEAFF.

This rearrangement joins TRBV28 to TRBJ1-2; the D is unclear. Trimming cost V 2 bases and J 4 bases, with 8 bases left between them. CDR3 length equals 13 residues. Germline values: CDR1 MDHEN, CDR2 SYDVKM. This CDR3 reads CASSLRGGYGYTF. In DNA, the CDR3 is TGTGCCAGCAGTTTACGGGGAGGCTATGGCTACACCTTC.

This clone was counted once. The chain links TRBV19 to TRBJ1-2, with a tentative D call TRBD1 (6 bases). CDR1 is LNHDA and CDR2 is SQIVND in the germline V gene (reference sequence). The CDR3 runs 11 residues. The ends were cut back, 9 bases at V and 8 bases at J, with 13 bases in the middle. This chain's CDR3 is CASQQGQGYTF. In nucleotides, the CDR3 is TGTGCCAGCCAGCAGGGGCAGGGCTACACCTTC.

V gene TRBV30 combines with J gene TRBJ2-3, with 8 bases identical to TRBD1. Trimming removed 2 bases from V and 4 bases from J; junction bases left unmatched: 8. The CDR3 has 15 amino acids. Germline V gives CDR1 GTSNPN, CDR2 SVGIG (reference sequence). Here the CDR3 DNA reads TGTGCCTGGAGTAAGGGACAGGTCCCCGCAGATACGCAGTATTTT. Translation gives CAWSKGQVPADTQYF.

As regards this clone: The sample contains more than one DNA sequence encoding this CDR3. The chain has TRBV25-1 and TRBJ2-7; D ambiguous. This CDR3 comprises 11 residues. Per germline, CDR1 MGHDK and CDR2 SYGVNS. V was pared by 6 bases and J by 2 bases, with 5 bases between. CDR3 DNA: TGTGCCAGCAGCTCTACCTACGAGCAGTACTTC. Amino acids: CASSSTYEQYF.

CDR3 nucleotides: TGTGCCAGCAGTTCTAGCGGGAGAGCGGTCACCGGGGAGCTGTTTTTT. Its protein product is CASSSSGRAVTGELFF. This sequence joins TRBV27 and TRBJ2-2, with 10 nucleotides matching TRBD2. Germline CDR1 reads MNHEY; CDR2 reads SMNVEV (reference sequence). CDR3 size: 16 residues. V shed 4 bases and J 4 bases; nucleotides not matched to a gene: 6.

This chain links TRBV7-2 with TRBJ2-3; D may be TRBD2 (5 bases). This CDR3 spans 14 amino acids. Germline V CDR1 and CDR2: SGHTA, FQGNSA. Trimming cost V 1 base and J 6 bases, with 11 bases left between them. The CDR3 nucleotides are TGTGCCAGCAGCTTAGGGTCGGGGATGGATACGCAGTATTTT. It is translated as CASSLGSGMDTQYF.

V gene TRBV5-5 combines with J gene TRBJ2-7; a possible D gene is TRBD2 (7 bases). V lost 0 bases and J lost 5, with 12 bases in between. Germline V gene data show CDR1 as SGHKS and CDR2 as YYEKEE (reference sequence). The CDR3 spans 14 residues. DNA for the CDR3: TGTGCCAGCAGCTTGGCCGGGGGGCGAGACGAGCAGTACTTC. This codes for CASSLAGGRDEQYF.

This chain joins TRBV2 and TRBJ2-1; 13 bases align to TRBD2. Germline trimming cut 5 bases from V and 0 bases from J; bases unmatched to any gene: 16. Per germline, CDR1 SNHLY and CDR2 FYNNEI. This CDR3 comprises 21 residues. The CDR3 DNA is TGTGCCAGCAGTTCGCGTCCCTCCGGGACTAGCGGGACCTTCTCCTACAATGAGCAGTTCTTC. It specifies CASSSRPSGTSGTFSYNEQFF.

The CDR3 region has the DNA TGTGCCAGCGGGCGGGGACAGCCCCAGCATTTT. This gives the protein CASGRGQPQHF. This chain connects TRBV6-1 to TRBJ1-5; D is unresolved. This CDR3 has 11 residues. Germline CDR1 is MNHNS and CDR2 is SASEGT. V lost 8 bases and J 7 bases, leaving 9 bases between the germline ends.

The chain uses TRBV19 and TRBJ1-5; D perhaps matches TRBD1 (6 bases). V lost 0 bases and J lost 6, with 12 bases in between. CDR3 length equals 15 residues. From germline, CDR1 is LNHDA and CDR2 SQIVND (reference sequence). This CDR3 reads CASSIDRGYSQPQHF. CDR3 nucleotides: TGTGCCAGTAGTATAGACAGGGGATATAGTCAGCCCCAGCATTTT.

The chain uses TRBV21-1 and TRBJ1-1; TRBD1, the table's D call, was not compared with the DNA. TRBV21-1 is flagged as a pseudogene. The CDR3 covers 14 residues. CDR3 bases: TGTGCCAGCAGCAAAGTCAGGGTGAACACTGAAGCTTTCTTT. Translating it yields CASSKVRVNTEAFF.

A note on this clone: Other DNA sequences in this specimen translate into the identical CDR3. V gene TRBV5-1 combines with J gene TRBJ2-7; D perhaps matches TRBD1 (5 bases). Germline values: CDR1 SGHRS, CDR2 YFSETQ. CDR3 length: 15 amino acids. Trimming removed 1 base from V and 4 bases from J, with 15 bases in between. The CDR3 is CASSLSQGRSYEQYF. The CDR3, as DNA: TGCGCCAGCAGCTTGTCGCAGGGCAGGTCTTACGAGCAGTACTTC.

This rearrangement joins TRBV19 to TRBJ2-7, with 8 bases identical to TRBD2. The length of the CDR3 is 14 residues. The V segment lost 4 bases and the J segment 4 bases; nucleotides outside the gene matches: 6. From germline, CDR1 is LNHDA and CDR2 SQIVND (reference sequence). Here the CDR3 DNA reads TGTGCCAGTAGTAGACCGGGACTAGTTTACGAGCAGTACTTC. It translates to CASSRPGLVYEQYF. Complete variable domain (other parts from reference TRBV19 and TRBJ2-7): DGGITQSPKYLFRKEGQNVTLSCEQNLNHDAMYWYRQDPGQGLRLIYYSQIVNDFQKGDIAEGYSVSREKKESFPLTVTSAQKNPTAFYLCASSRPGLVYEQYFGPGTRLTVT.

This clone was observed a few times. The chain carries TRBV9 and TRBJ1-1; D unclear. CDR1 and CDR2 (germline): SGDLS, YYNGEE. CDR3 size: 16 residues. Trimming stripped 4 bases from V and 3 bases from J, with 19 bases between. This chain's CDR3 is CASSLSYEGPYTEAFF. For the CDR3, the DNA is TGTGCCAGCAGCCTATCATACGAGGGCCCATACACTGAAGCTTTCTTT.

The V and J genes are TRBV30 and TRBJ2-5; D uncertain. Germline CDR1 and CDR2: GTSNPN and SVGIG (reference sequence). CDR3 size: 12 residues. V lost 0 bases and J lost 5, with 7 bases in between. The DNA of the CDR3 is TGTGCCTGGAGTGTTACCGGGGAGACCCAGTACTTC. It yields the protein CAWSVTGETQYF.

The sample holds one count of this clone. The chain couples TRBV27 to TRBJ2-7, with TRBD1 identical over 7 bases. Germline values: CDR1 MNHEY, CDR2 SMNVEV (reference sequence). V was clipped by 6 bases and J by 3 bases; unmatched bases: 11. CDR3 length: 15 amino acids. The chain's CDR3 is CASSLRGTAIYEQYF. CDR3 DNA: TGTGCCAGCAGCCTGAGGGGGACAGCCATCTACGAGCAGTACTTC.

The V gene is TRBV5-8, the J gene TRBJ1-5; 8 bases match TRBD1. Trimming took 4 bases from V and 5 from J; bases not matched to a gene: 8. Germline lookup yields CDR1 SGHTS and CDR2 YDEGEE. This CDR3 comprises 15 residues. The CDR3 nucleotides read TGTGCCAGCAGCCCCAGGGGGCGAGGCGATCAGCCCCAGCATTTT. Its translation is CASSPRGRGDQPQHF.

The CDR3 sequence: CASSPGGTGGNTGELFF. In DNA, the CDR3 is TGTGCCAGCAGCCCGGGAGGAACGGGGGGGAACACCGGGGAGCTGTTTTTT. The gene calls are TRBV11-1 and TRBJ2-2, with 7 bases identical to TRBD2. Germline assignment: CDR1 SGHAT and CDR2 FQDESV (reference sequence). The V gene end was trimmed by 5 bases and the J gene end by 1 base; junction bases not matched to a gene: 10. This CDR3 has 17 amino acids.

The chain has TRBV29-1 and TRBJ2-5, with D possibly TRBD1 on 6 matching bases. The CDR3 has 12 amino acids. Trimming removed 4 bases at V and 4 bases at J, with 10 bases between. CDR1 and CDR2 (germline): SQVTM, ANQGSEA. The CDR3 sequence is CSVGSRGETQYF. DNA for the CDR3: TGCAGCGTTGGGTCCAGGGGAGAGACCCAGTACTTC.

CDR3 nucleotide sequence: TGTGCCAGCACGAAAGGACAGTTTGGAGCAGATACGCAGTATTTT. Translated, it gives CASTKGQFGADTQYF. The rearrangement joins TRBV6-1 to TRBJ2-3; tentatively, D is TRBD1 (6 bases). V was cut by 7 bases and J by 4 bases, with 18 bases left in between. Germline values: CDR1 MNHNS, CDR2 SASEGT. The CDR3 is 15 amino acids.

The DNA of the CDR3 is TGTGCCTCGGGATTAAGGCATGAAAAACTGTTTTTT. Protein product: CASGLRHEKLFF. The chain recombines TRBV30 with TRBJ1-4; D remains ambiguous. From germline, CDR1 is GTSNPN and CDR2 SVGIG (reference sequence). Trimming took off 7 bases at V and 6 bases at J, with 12 bases between the two ends. This CDR3 is 12 amino acids long.